Below, 10 T cell receptor beta chains from the same sample are listed, as sequenced in a study of shared T cell receptors in the human thymus. The table came from immunoSEQ multiplex PCR; TCRdb's copy has only in-frame clones and leaves some out. This sample yields 630,000 or so clones, of which around 87% are seen a single time; roughly 0.0089% belongs to the top ten. The data also belong to a second study, concerning human thymus T cells.

Sequencing was carried out using thymocytes. Receptor source: a boy less than two years old with a congenital heart defect.

The DNA of the CDR3 is TGTGCCAGCAGTTACGCGTCGGGAGAGCAGTACTTC. Amino acid sequence: CASSYASGEQYF. The rearrangement joins TRBV27 to TRBJ2-7, with a tentative D call TRBD2 (5 bases). Germline loops: CDR1 MNHEY, CDR2 SMNVEV (reference sequence). The CDR3 consists of 12 residues. Trimming cost V 4 bases and J 7 bases, with 11 bases left between them.

CDR3: CASSPHGQPQHF. DNA for the CDR3: TGTGCCAGCAGCCCTCATGGCCAGCCCCAGCATTTT. This chain uses TRBV5-6 with TRBJ1-5; no reliable D call. Germline V gene data show CDR1 as SGHDT and CDR2 as YYEEEE. CDR3 size: 12 residues. V lost 4 bases, J lost 7 bases, and 9 bases lay in between.

The CDR3 nucleotides are TGTGCCATCGGAGCCCCTCCCCCGCGGGAGTCTTCAACAGATACGCAGTATTTT. Translation gives CAIGAPPPRESSTDTQYF. The chain joins TRBV10-3 to TRBJ2-3; 7 bases are a match to TRBD2. Germline V gives CDR1 ENHRY, CDR2 SYGVKD. J was trimmed by 3 bases and V by 8 bases; bases with no gene match: 20. The CDR3 extends over 18 amino acids.

The chain uses TRBV18 and TRBJ1-2, with D unresolved. Deletions cut 5 bases from V and 4 bases from J, with 14 bases between. Germline V gene sequence: CDR1 KGHSH, CDR2 LQKENI. This CDR3 comprises 14 residues. The CDR3 spells CASSRERATYGYTF. The CDR3 region has the DNA TGTGCCAGCTCAAGGGAGAGGGCCACCTATGGCTACACCTTC.

This clone was recorded only once. The chain has TRBV7-8 and TRBJ2-1; perhaps TRBD1 as D (7 bases). CDR3 length: 15 amino acids. Trimming took 7 bases from V and 5 from J, leaving 18 bases between them. The V gene's germline CDR1 is SGHVS and CDR2 FQNEAQ. CDR3 residues: CASNQAGQTNNEQFF. DNA of the CDR3: TGTGCCAGCAACCAGGCGGGACAGACTAACAATGAGCAGTTCTTC.

The chain is built from TRBV19 and TRBJ2-1; 11 bases align to TRBD1. V lost 8 bases, J lost 3 bases, and 6 bases stayed unmatched. The CDR3 is made up of 15 amino acids. In germline, CDR1 is LNHDA, CDR2 SQIVND (reference sequence). The CDR3 region is CASAGQGAFYNEQFF. For the CDR3, the DNA is TGTGCCAGTGCTGGACAGGGGGCGTTCTACAATGAGCAGTTCTTC. Complete variable domain (other parts from reference TRBV19 and TRBJ2-1): DGGITQSPKYLFRKEGQNVTLSCEQNLNHDAMYWYRQDPGQGLRLIYYSQIVNDFQKGDIAEGYSVSREKKESFPLTVTSAQKNPTAFYLCASAGQGAFYNEQFFGPGTRLTVL.

The V and J genes are TRBV5-1 and TRBJ1-5, with D possibly being TRBD1 (5 bases). The CDR3 has 15 residues. Looked up from germline, CDR1 is SGHRS and CDR2 is YFSETQ. The ends were cut back, 5 bases at V and 2 bases at J, with 14 bases in the middle. CDR3 loop: CASSLRGEGNQPQHF. In DNA, the CDR3 is TGCGCCAGCAGTCTGCGGGGGGAAGGCAATCAGCCCCAGCATTTT.

V usage is TRBV5-1 and J usage is TRBJ2-1, with D maybe TRBD2 (6 bases). Trimming left V 2 bases short and J 5 bases short, with 23 bases between. The CDR3 has 18 residues. Per germline, CDR1 SGHRS and CDR2 YFSETQ. The CDR3 spells CASSFYGSSGENHNEQFF. The CDR3 bases are TGCGCCAGCAGCTTCTACGGAAGTAGCGGAGAAAACCACAATGAGCAGTTCTTC.

This chain uses TRBV6-5 with TRBJ2-5; D not certain. The J call may be in error: the DNA end matches TRBJ2-7 better. The CDR3 runs to 13 residues. Germline lookup yields CDR1 MNHEY and CDR2 SVGAGI. DNA for the CDR3: TGTGCCAGCATCAGGCAGTCCCCATACGAGCAGTACTTC. It codes for CASIRQSPYEQYF.

V is TRBV4-3 and J is TRBJ1-6; 7 bases line up with TRBD1. CDR3 size: 15 residues. Looked up from germline, CDR1 is LGHNA and CDR2 is YSLEER. After removal of 4 bases from V and 0 bases from J, the junction contained 0 bases not matched to a gene. The CDR3 region is CASSPGGSYNSPLHF. As DNA, the CDR3 is TGCGCCAGCAGCCCAGGGGGCTCCTATAATTCACCCCTCCACTTT.